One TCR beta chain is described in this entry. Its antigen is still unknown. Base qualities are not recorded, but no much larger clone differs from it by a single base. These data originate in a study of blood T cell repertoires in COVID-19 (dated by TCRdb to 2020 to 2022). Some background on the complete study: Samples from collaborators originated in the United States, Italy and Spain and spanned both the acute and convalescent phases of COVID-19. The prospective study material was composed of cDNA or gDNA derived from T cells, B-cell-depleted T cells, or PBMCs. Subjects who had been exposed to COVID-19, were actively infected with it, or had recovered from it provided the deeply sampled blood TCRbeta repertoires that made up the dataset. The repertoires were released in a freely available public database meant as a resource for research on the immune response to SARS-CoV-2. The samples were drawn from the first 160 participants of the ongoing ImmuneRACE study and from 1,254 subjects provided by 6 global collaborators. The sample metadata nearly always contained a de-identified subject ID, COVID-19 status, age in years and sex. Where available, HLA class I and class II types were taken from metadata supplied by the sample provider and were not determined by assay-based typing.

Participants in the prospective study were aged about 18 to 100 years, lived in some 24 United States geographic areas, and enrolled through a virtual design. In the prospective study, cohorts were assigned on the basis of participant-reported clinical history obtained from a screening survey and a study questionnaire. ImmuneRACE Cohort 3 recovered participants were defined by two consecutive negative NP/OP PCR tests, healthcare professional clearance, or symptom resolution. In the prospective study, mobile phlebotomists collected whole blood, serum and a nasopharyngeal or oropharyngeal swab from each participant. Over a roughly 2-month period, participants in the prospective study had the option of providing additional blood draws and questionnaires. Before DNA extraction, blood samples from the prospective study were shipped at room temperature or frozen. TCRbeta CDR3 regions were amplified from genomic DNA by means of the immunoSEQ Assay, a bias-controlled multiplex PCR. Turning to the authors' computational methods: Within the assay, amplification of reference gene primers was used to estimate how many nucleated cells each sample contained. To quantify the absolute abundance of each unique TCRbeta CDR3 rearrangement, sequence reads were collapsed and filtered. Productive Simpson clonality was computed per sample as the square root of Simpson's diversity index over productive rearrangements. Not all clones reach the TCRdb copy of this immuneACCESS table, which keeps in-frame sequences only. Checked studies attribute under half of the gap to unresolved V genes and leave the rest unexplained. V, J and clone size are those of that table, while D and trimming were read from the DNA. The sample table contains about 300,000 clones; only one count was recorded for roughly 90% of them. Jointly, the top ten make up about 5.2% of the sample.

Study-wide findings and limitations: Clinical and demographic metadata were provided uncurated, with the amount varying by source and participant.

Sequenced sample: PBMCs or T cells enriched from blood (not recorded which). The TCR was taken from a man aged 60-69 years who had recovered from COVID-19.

The nucleotide sequence is given as TGCAGCGTTGAAGAACAGTACTATGGCTACACCTTC. Its translation is CSVEEQYYGYTF. The chain employs TRBV29-1 and TRBJ1-2, with the D gene uncertain. Reading from cysteine to phenylalanine, the CDR3 counts 12 amino acids. Kept here is only the CDR3 DNA, which spans 36 bases and is read in frame from base 1. Reading the germline V gene gives CDR1 SQVTM and CDR2 ANQGSEA. V was cut back by 0 bases and J by 3 bases, leaving a gap of 5 bases between them.